Following are 27 T cell receptor beta chains from one sample sequenced in a study of blood T cells in healthy people across ages (dated by TCRdb to the mid-2010s). The library came from 5' RACE. The reads were generated on an Illumina HiSeq 2500. A second PCR of roughly 7 to 11 cycles was performed with a sample-barcoded 5' primer and a J-beta primer mix. Using fastp trimming at Q25 and MiXCR clonotype assembly, TCRdb reanalyzed the public sequencing data and kept in-frame beta chains. Every CDR3 protein is listed once, alongside the most common genes and DNA of its rows. The sample yields 890,000 or so distinct CDR3 sequences; 62% were counted once. The leading ten clones occupy 25% to 35% of the sample. The sequencing sample was made of blood. The receptors were sampled from a man younger than 40 in good health.

This clonotype has a single count. The rearrangement uses TRBV28 and TRBJ2-7; possible D gene TRBD1, 5 bases. The germline gives CDR1 MDHEN, CDR2 SYDVKM. This CDR3 has 13 residues. Trimming removed 8 bases at V and 4 bases at J, with 15 bases between. The CDR3 loop reads CASQWGRGYEQYF. DNA for the CDR3: TGTGCCAGCCAGTGGGGCCGAGGTTACGAGCAGTACTTC. The full variable domain, with the rest looked up from reference TRBV28 and TRBJ2-7, is DVKVTQSSRYLVKRTGEKVFLECVQDMDHENMFWYRQDPGLGLRLIYFSYDVKMKEKGDIPEGYSVSREKKERFSLILESASTNQTSMYLCASQWGRGYEQYFGPGTRLTVT.

The chain has TRBV9 and TRBJ2-5; D possibly corresponds to TRBD2 (7 bases). The CDR3 extends over 16 amino acids. V was clipped by 0 bases and J by 5 bases, with 17 bases between them. The germline V gene has CDR1 SGDLS and CDR2 YYNGEE. The CDR3 reads CASSVAGGALGETQYF. CDR3 nucleotide sequence: TGTGCCAGCAGCGTAGCTGGGGGGGCCCTCGGGGAGACCCAGTACTTC.

V is TRBV7-2 and J is TRBJ2-1; 11 nucleotides agree with TRBD2. The CDR3 length is 17 residues. The V and J ends lost 4 bases and 0 bases, in that order; junction bases with no gene match: 5. From germline, CDR1 is SGHTA and CDR2 FQGNSA. CDR3 amino acids: CASSSASGGPSYNEQFF. The CDR3 nucleotides are TGTGCCAGCAGCTCCGCTAGCGGGGGGCCCTCCTACAATGAGCAGTTCTTC.

CDR3 in DNA: TGTGCCAGCAGGGCGGGGTCGGAGCAGCCCCAGCATTTT. It specifies CASRAGSEQPQHF. The chain employs TRBV7-9 and TRBJ1-5; D is unresolved. V was trimmed by 6 bases and J by 7 bases, leaving 13 bases between them. CDR3 length equals 13 residues. Germline-derived CDR1 and CDR2 are SEHNR and FQNEAQ (reference sequence).

The genes are TRBV28 and TRBJ2-4; D unresolved. The J call could be wrong; TRBJ2-7 is a better fit for the DNA end. The CDR3 consists of 14 residues. Looked up from germline, CDR1 is MDHEN and CDR2 is SYDVKM. CDR3: CASWPVGKDHEQYF. The CDR3 coding sequence is TGTGCCAGCTGGCCTGTAGGGAAGGATCACGAGCAGTACTTC.

This clonotype has more than one count but fewer than ten. The chain links TRBV29-1 to TRBJ2-5; D possibly matches TRBD1 or TRBD2 (5 bases each). This CDR3 comprises 12 residues. Between the trimmed V and J ends, which lost 8 bases and 7 bases, there was a span of 17 bases. The germline CDR1 and CDR2 sequences are SQVTM and ANQGSEA. CDR3 loop: CSHRGSVLTQYF. The CDR3 nucleotides are TGCAGCCACCGGGGCTCAGTGCTGACCCAGTACTTC.

There are a few counts of this clonotype. The chain couples TRBV15 to TRBJ2-5, with 10 bases aligning to TRBD1. V shed 5 bases and J 5 bases; nucleotides not matched to a gene: 8. This CDR3 spans 15 amino acids. Per germline, CDR1 LNHNV and CDR2 YYDKDF (reference sequence). The CDR3 DNA reads as TGTGCCACCAGCTTGGGACAGGGGACTGTCGAGACCCAGTACTTC. This encodes CATSLGQGTVETQYF.

This clonotype was seen more than once but under ten times. The chain is built from TRBV6-6 and TRBJ2-7, with no clear D. In germline, CDR1 is MNHNY, CDR2 SVGAGI (reference sequence). The CDR3 runs 12 residues. Trimming took off 3 bases at V and 2 bases at J, with 5 bases between the two ends. CDR3 region: CASSYRTYEQYF. The CDR3 bases are TGTGCCAGCAGTTATAGGACCTACGAGCAGTACTTC.

The V gene is TRBV12-3 or TRBV12-4, the J gene TRBJ2-1, with 9 nucleotides matching TRBD2. Trimming at V came to 4 bases and at J to 5 bases, leaving 9 bases not matched to a gene. The CDR3 consists of 16 residues. The CDR3 reads CASSSLSGGTDNEQFF. CDR3 in DNA: TGTGCCAGCAGTTCCCTGAGCGGGGGGACGGACAATGAGCAGTTCTTC.

V usage is TRBV4-3 and J usage is TRBJ2-7; D gene uncertain. The CDR3 length is 14 residues. The V end was cut by 1 base, the J end by 9 bases, with 16 bases between. In germline, CDR1 is LGHNA, CDR2 YSLEER. The CDR3 region is CASSQVSEVGGQYF. The DNA of the CDR3 is TGCGCCAGCAGCCAAGTGTCAGAGGTTGGCGGGCAGTACTTC.

This sequence joins TRBV21-1 and TRBJ2-7; no DNA check was done on the table's D call, TRBD1. TRBV21-1 is flagged as a pseudogene. The CDR3 loop spans 16 amino acids. The CDR3 DNA reads TGTGCCAGCAGCAATGGAGCACAGGGCCATTCCTACGAGCAGTACTTC. This codes for CASSNGAQGHSYEQYF.

The chain couples TRBV29-1 to TRBJ1-4; maybe TRBD1 (5 bases). The CDR3 totals 14 residues. Germline-derived CDR1 and CDR2 are SQVTM and ANQGSEA. The CDR3, as DNA: TGCAGAGGACCCCCAGGGATCCTAGTCGAAAAACTGTTTTTT. This codes for CRGPPGILVEKLFF.

The chain couples TRBV5-1 to TRBJ1-1; TRBD1 aligns across 10 bases. With V trimmed by 0 bases and J by 5 bases, 1 base remained unmatched. The length of the CDR3 is 14 residues. Germline V lookup: CDR1 SGHRS, CDR2 YFSETQ. The CDR3 DNA reads as TGCGCCAGCAGCTTGGGGGACAGGGGAACTGAAGCTTTCTTT. It specifies CASSLGDRGTEAFF.

In nucleotides, the CDR3 is TGTGCCAGCAGCCAAGAACGTAGGGAGACAGATACGCAGTATTTT. Translation gives CASSQERRETDTQYF. The rearrangement links TRBV4-2 to TRBJ2-3; D might be TRBD2 (5 bases). Germline CDR1 is LGHNA and CDR2 is YNFKEQ. V was pared by 0 bases and J by 3 bases, with 10 bases between. This CDR3 spans 15 amino acids.

Concerning this clonotype itself: The germline gene is not matched at one end of the junction; a read error may be the cause. V and J are TRBV27 and TRBJ2-7; the match to TRBD1 covers 7 bases. The germline V gene encodes CDR1 MNHEY and CDR2 SMNVEV (reference sequence). CDR3 size: 13 residues. The CDR3 DNA reads as TGTGCCATCAGTGAGGGGACAGAATACGAGCAGTACTTC. Translating it yields CAISEGTEYEQYF.

The rearrangement links TRBV15 to TRBJ1-1, with D possibly TRBD1 on 5 matching bases. CDR3 length equals 18 residues. CDR1 is LNHNV and CDR2 is YYDKDF in the germline V gene (reference sequence). V was shortened by 3 bases and J by 0 bases, with 20 bases between the two germline ends. For the CDR3, the DNA is TGTGCCACCAGCAGTCCCTTCGGCAGGGCCAACCTGAACACTGAAGCTTTCTTT. This gives the protein CATSSPFGRANLNTEAFF.

The chain employs TRBV5-1 and TRBJ1-1, with D hard to call. The CDR3 is made up of 14 amino acids. Looked up from germline, CDR1 is SGHRS and CDR2 is YFSETQ. V lost 1 base and J lost 2, with 9 bases in between. The CDR3 here is CASSLMGSNTEAFF. The CDR3 nucleotides read TGCGCCAGCAGCTTGATGGGAAGTAACACTGAAGCTTTCTTT.

This chain joins TRBV7-9 and TRBJ1-5; TRBD1 is a possible D gene (6 bases). Per the germline V gene, CDR1 is SEHNR and CDR2 is FQNEAQ (reference sequence). This CDR3 contains 17 residues. V dropped 1 base and J dropped 0 bases, with 13 bases sitting between them. The CDR3 DNA sequence: TGTGCCAGCAGCTTAGGGGGGGGGCAGCCTAGCAATCAGCCCCAGCATTTT. Encoded protein: CASSLGGGQPSNQPQHF.

This chain links TRBV29-1 with TRBJ2-3; 9 bases are a match to TRBD1. This CDR3 spans 15 amino acids. CDR1 SQVTM and CDR2 ANQGSEA come from the germline V gene. J was trimmed by 4 bases and V by 6 bases; bases with no gene match: 11. The CDR3 DNA follows: TGCAGCGTGGACAGGGGCAGGGTGGGCGCAGATACGCAGTATTTT. This sequence encodes CSVDRGRVGADTQYF.

This clonotype occurred once. This chain uses TRBV7-2 with TRBJ2-7; 7 bases match TRBD2. V shed 5 bases and J 7 bases; nucleotides not matched to a gene: 8. Germline-derived CDR1 and CDR2 are SGHTA and FQGNSA. The length of the CDR3 is 13 residues. This CDR3 is CASSVGGISEQYF. DNA for the CDR3: TGTGCCAGCAGCGTCGGGGGGATCAGTGAGCAGTACTTC. Filled out from reference TRBV7-2 and TRBJ2-7, the complete variable domain reads GAGVSQSPSNKVTEKGKDVELRCDPISGHTALYWYRQSLGQGLEFLIYFQGNSAPDKSGLPSDRFSAERTGGSVSTLTIQRTQQEDSAVYLCASSVGGISEQYFGPGTRLTVT.

Only a few counts were recorded for this clonotype. This chain uses TRBV7-2 with TRBJ2-3, with 9 bases fitting TRBD2. V lost 7 bases, J lost 5 bases, and 13 bases stayed unmatched. CDR3 size: 16 residues. Germline-derived CDR1 and CDR2 are SGHTA and FQGNSA. This CDR3 reads CASTLPVRGGRDTQYF. In DNA, the CDR3 is TGTGCCAGCACCCTTCCTGTGCGGGGGGGCAGAGATACGCAGTATTTT.

V and J are TRBV20-1 and TRBJ2-5; 8 bases map to TRBD2. V gave up 5 bases and J gave up 5 bases; unmatched junction bases: 10. This CDR3 is 14 amino acids long. Germline-derived CDR1 and CDR2 are DFQATT and SNEGSKA (reference sequence). The DNA of the CDR3 is TGCAGTGCTCAGGGATCGGGGGGGGCTGAGACCCAGTACTTC. Its protein is CSAQGSGGAETQYF.

This clonotype has only one observation. The J gene is TRBJ2-1, the V gene TRBV7-6, with 7 bases fitting TRBD1. This CDR3 is 17 amino acids long. J was trimmed by 3 bases and V by 5 bases; bases with no gene match: 13. The V gene's germline CDR1 is SGHVS and CDR2 FNYEAQ. This chain's CDR3 is CASSPQYGTEVYNEQFF. The DNA of the CDR3 is TGTGCCAGCAGCCCCCAGTACGGGACAGAAGTCTACAATGAGCAGTTCTTC.

The rearrangement joins TRBV29-1 to TRBJ2-4; D perhaps matches TRBD2 (6 bases). The closer fit of TRBJ2-7 to the DNA end suggests the J call may be wrong. Germline-derived CDR1 and CDR2 are SQVTM and ANQGSEA. CDR3 length: 12 amino acids. The CDR3 protein is CSVLGEAYEQYF. The CDR3 region has the DNA TGCAGCGTTTTAGGGGAGGCCTACGAGCAGTACTTC.

V is TRBV7-2 and J is TRBJ2-3, with TRBD2 matching 9 bases. V lost 2 bases to trimming and J lost 6 bases; unmatched junction nucleotides: 12. The CDR3 consists of 17 residues. Germline CDR1 and CDR2: SGHTA and FQGNSA. CDR3 loop: CASSLFSGGYTADTQYF. CDR3 bases: TGTGCCAGCAGCTTATTTAGCGGGGGTTACACGGCGGATACGCAGTATTTT.

The chain couples TRBV7-3 to TRBJ2-2; possibly TRBD1 for D (5 bases). The CDR3 runs 13 residues. Trimming cost V 4 bases and J 6 bases, with 9 bases left between them. Germline V CDR1 and CDR2: SGHTA, FQGTGA. The CDR3 region is CASSSVRAGELFF. CDR3 nucleotide sequence: TGTGCCAGCAGCTCAGTCAGGGCCGGGGAGCTGTTTTTT.

J is TRBJ2-7 and V is TRBV30; tentative D call: TRBD1 (5 bases). V lost 5 bases, J lost 0 bases, and 14 bases lay in between. The CDR3 length is 14 residues. Germline CDR1 GTSNPN, CDR2 SVGIG (reference sequence). The CDR3 loop reads CAWGKGASSYEQYF. The CDR3 DNA reads TGTGCCTGGGGGAAAGGGGCAAGCTCCTACGAGCAGTACTTC. The whole variable domain, filled in from reference TRBV30 and TRBJ2-7, reads SQTIHQWPATLVQPVGSPLSLECTVEGTSNPNLYWYRQAAGRGLQLLFYSVGIGQISSEVPQNLSASRPQDRQFILSSKKLLLSDSGFYLCAWGKGASSYEQYFGPGTRLTVT.